Described below is a single TCR beta chain sequence and its context. The V and J ends lost 0 bases and 2 bases, in that order; junction bases with no gene match: 11. The CDR3 has 18 residues. Germline V lookup: CDR1 SGDLS, CDR2 YYNGEE. As handled by the study authors: Amplifying reference gene primers gave estimates of nucleated cell counts. Using immunoSEQ multiplex PCR, the repertoire was profiled, and TCRdb retains in-frame clones only, with some absent. From that table come the V and J calls and clone size; the DNA was used to work out D and trimming. The table has about 180,000 clones, roughly 87% seen once. This entry is derived from a study of blood T cell repertoires in COVID-19. Study-wide context: COVID-19 samples collected from the United States, Italy and Spain covered acute and convalescent phases. PBMCs, B-cell-depleted T cells, or T cells provided the cDNA or gDNA that made up the material.

Sequencing was performed on peripheral blood. The V and J genes are TRBV9 and TRBJ2-3, with 8 bases matching TRBD2. The sequence was obtained from a man in his late teens or twenties who had recovered from COVID-19. Here the CDR3 DNA reads TGTGCCAGCAGCGTAGTGGGGCTAGCGGGTTTGTCCACAGATACGCAGTATTTT. This translates into CASSVVGLAGLSTDTQYF.